The TCR beta chain under discussion was sequenced for a study of CD8 T cells in ankylosing spondylitis. Whole-study results and caveats: Both synovial fluid and blood in reactive arthritis had previously been reported to carry some motif variants. Roughly 8 highly homologous variants formed a TCR beta motif that appeared characteristic of ankylosing spondylitis blood. CD8+ cells made up the disease-linked clones, which were relatively rare in peripheral blood.

This clonotype was seen at least ten times. Its matching antigen is unknown. Making use of molecular barcodes, quantitative 5'-RACE generated TCR beta libraries. TCRdb reanalysed the 5' RACE reads using MiXCR and keeps one entry per CDR3 protein. The data hold 150,000 to 200,000 distinct CDR3 sequences, with about 18% observed a single time. The CDR3 covers 15 residues. Germline V CDR1 and CDR2: SQVTM, ANQGSEA. The V segment lost 3 bases and the J segment 4 bases; nucleotides outside the gene matches: 8. Input material: blood, either unsorted or a sorted T cell fraction (not recorded which). This chain links TRBV29-1 with TRBJ2-2; TRBD1 aligns across 7 bases. The TCR was taken from a male donor with ankylosing spondylitis or in good health (not recorded which). CDR3 loop: CSVDPGQVATGELFF. The CDR3 bases are TGCAGCGTTGACCCAGGACAGGTGGCCACCGGGGAGCTGTTTTTT.